This T cell receptor beta chain was retrieved from a study of shared clonotypes between healthy human individuals. The study's findings and limits: Between a few donors, naive CD4 clonotypes were shared at a level of about 5%. Relative to memory subsets, naive subsets generally showed larger estimated richness. The researchers took only blood, and tissue repertoires probably look different. Clonotypes shared by all four donors outscored non-shared clonotypes in generation probability.

Only in-frame clones appear in the TCRdb table, and some are missing; sequencing was by immunoSEQ multiplex PCR. The table has under 1,100,000 clones, about three quarters seen once; the top ten hold about 1.5%. This clone is a singleton in its sample. Its specificity is unknown. The V and J ends lost 4 bases and 4 bases respectively, with 17 bases between them. The V gene's germline CDR1 is MGHRA and CDR2 YSYEKL. CDR3 length: 16 residues. This chain joins TRBV4-1 and TRBJ2-1, with a tentative D call TRBD2 (6 bases). Input material: memory CD4+ T cells sorted from blood. The subset is: CD45RA-negative fraction. This TCR derives from a man aged 18 to 29 in good health. The CDR3 nucleotides read TGCGCCAGCAGCCTCACGTGGGGCGGGGATTACAATGAGCAGTTCTTC. Its translation: CASSLTWGGDYNEQFF.